This TCR beta chain was obtained from a study of blood T cell repertoires in COVID-19. In the study overall: From the United States, Italy and Spain came samples of acute and convalescent COVID-19.

V shed 4 bases and J 0 bases; nucleotides not matched to a gene: 5. The CDR3 runs 15 residues. CDR1 and CDR2 from the germline V gene are SGHVS and FNYEAQ. Produced via immunoSEQ multiplex PCR; TCRdb's table is partial and in-frame only. The sample lists a few hundred thousand clones, about 90% occurring once. The TCR sequence derives from a man between 18 and 29 years old with active or convalescent COVID-19. The chain recombines TRBV7-6 with TRBJ2-7; 8 nucleotides agree with TRBD2. Sequencing was carried out using peripheral blood. The CDR3 region has the DNA TGTGCCAGCAGCTCGAGCGGGGGATCCTCCTACGAGCAGTACTTC. Translated, it gives CASSSSGGSSYEQYF. The whole variable domain, filled in from reference TRBV7-6 and TRBJ2-7, reads GAGVSQSPRYKVTKRGQDVALRCDPISGHVSLYWYRQALGQGPEFLTYFNYEAQQDKSGLPNDRFSAERPEGSISTLTIQRTEQRDSAMYRCASSSSGGSSYEQYFGPGTRLTVT.